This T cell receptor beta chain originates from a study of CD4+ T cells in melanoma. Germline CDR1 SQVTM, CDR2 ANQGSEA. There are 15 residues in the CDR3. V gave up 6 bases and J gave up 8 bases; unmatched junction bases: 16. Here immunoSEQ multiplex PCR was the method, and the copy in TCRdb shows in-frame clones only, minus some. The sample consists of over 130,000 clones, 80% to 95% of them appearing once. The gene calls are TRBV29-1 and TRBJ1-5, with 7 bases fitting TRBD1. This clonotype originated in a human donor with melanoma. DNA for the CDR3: TGCAGCGTGCTAGTCATCGGGACAGCAGAGGAGCCCCAGCATTTT. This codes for CSVLVIGTAEEPQHF.